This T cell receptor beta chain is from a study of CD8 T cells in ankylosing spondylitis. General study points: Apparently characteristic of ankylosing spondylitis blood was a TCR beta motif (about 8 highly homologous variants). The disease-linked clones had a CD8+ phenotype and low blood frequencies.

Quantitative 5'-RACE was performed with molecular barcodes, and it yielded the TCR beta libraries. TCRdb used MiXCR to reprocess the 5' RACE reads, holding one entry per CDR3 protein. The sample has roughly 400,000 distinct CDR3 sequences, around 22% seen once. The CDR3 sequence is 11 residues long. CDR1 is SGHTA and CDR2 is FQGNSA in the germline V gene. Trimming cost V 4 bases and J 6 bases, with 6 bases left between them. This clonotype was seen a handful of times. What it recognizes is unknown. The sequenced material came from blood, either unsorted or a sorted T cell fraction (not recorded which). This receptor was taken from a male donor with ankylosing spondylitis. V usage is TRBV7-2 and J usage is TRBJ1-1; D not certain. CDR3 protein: CASSSKAEAFF. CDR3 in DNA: TGTGCCAGCAGCTCCAAAGCTGAAGCTTTCTTT.